The clone carrying this T cell receptor (beta chain) was recorded many times. Its antigen remains unknown. The record originates from a study of shared clonotypes between healthy human individuals. Study-level results: Deeper or shallower sequencing was expected to change how clonotypes are shared among donors.

TCRdb's copy holds only in-frame clones and misses some; the assay was immunoSEQ multiplex PCR. The sample lists fewer than 650,000 clones, around 80% occurring once. Trimming cost V 3 bases and J 6 bases, with 5 bases left between them. Looked up from germline, CDR1 is SGHTA and CDR2 is FQGTGA. The CDR3 extends over 12 amino acids. The receptor's source is a woman aged 40 to 50 in good health. Some clones in this sample may be carry-over from other donors' samples. The chain uses TRBV7-3 and TRBJ2-2; D may be TRBD2 (5 bases). Sequencing input: PBMCs. CDR3 residues: CASSLDSGELFF. CDR3 sequence (DNA): TGTGCCAGCAGCTTGGACTCCGGGGAGCTGTTTTTT.